The 14 T cell receptor beta chains reported below all come from one sample, sequenced in a study of CXCR3-negative and CXCR3-positive naive CD8 T cells (dated by TCRdb to between 2019 and 2020). What the research found in general, with its limitations: Compared with CXCR3-negative naive cells, CXCR3-positive naive cells had TRB CDR3s with higher hydrophobicity (lower Kidera factor 4), lower energy, and higher strength and volume indices.

The listed sequencing device is NextSeq 550. The Human TCR Profiling Kit (MiLaboratory) was used to prepare UMI-labeled 5' RACE TRB cDNA libraries. After the reads were reprocessed by TCRdb, one entry was made per CDR3 protein sequence, with no DNA. The sample table includes around 50,000 distinct CDR3 sequences. In total, the top ten clones hold 0.55% to 0.6% of the sample. Antigens for these TCRs are unknown. Sequencing was done on a sample of naive CXCR3+ CD8+ T cells from blood. The meaning of the sample's cell subset or site label: CD45RO-CCR7+CD27+CD95- naive CD8+ T cells expressing CXCR3 (TNR3+). These receptors were taken from a human donor in good health. Some clones in this sample may be carry-over from other donors' samples.

The chain employs TRBV7-2 and TRBJ2-7; TCRdb lists TRBD1, though no DNA is available to test this call. The germline gives CDR1 SGHTA, CDR2 FQGNSA. The CDR3 extends over 15 amino acids. CDR3 amino acids: CASSPRGRGSYEQYF.

This chain connects TRBV11-3 to TRBJ1-5. CDR3 length equals 16 residues. CDR1 is SGHNT, CDR2 YENEEA, per germline. CDR3 residues: CAGGEGQVFGDQPQHF.

The V gene is TRBV27, the J gene TRBJ2-7; TCRdb names TRBD1, which stays unverified in the absence of DNA. This CDR3 is 13 amino acids long. Germline assignment: CDR1 MNHEY and CDR2 SMNVEV (reference sequence). Here the CDR3 reads CASSSGTGYEQYF.

This chain uses TRBV3-1 with TRBJ1-1. Germline V lookup: CDR1 LGHDT, CDR2 YNNKEL (reference sequence). CDR3 length equals 14 residues. The CDR3 protein is CASSHALEWVEAFF.

The chain has TRBV7-2 and TRBJ2-7. Germline assignment: CDR1 SGHTA and CDR2 FQGNSA. The CDR3 runs 13 residues. The CDR3 region is CASSFFQEYEQYF.

The gene calls are TRBV11-2 and TRBJ2-7. The CDR3 length is 12 residues. Germline V gene lookup returns CDR1 SGHAT and CDR2 FQNNGV. CDR3: CASSLGNYEQYF.

V usage is TRBV6-6 and J usage is TRBJ2-2. CDR1 MNHNY and CDR2 SVGAGI come from the germline V gene (reference sequence). This CDR3 comprises 19 residues. The CDR3 is CASTLTTAIVQQNTGELFF.

V and J are TRBV4-3 and TRBJ1-2. The CDR3 is 15 residues long. CDR1 and CDR2 from the germline V gene are LGHNA and YSLEER. The CDR3 here is CASSQDYDKSYGYTF.

The rearrangement joins TRBV6-5 to TRBJ2-2; TCRdb designates TRBD2, a call that cannot be tested without DNA. CDR3 length: 19 amino acids. Germline V gives CDR1 MNHEY, CDR2 SVGAGI. The chain's CDR3 is CASSYGLAGGPTNTGELFF.

The chain employs TRBV7-9 and TRBJ2-7; there is no DNA to check the TCRdb D call of TRBD1. Germline-derived CDR1 and CDR2 are SEHNR and FQNEAQ (reference sequence). This CDR3 comprises 12 residues. The CDR3 is CASSRQAYEQYF.

This chain joins TRBV7-9 and TRBJ2-5. This CDR3 region has 13 residues. The germline gives CDR1 SEHNR, CDR2 FQNEAQ (reference sequence). The CDR3 region is CASSFSYQETQYF. Full variable domain (rest looked up from reference TRBV7-9 and TRBJ2-5): DTGVSQNPRHKITKRGQNVTFRCDPISEHNRLYWYRQTLGQGPEFLTYFQNEAQLEKSRLLSDRFSAERPKGSFSTLEIQRTEQGDSAMYLCASSFSYQETQYFGPGTRLLVL.

The chain links TRBV11-2 to TRBJ2-7; no DNA is available, so the TRBD1 call from TCRdb remains unchecked. The CDR3 is 16 amino acids. Germline V gene lookup returns CDR1 SGHAT and CDR2 FQNNGV. CDR3: CASSLVPPPVGYEQYF.

The J gene is TRBJ1-1, the V gene TRBV7-9; TCRdb picks TRBD1, but there is no DNA to check that call. CDR1 and CDR2 (germline): SEHNR, FQNEAQ (reference sequence). The CDR3 covers 13 residues. The CDR3 protein is CASSLLQAIEAFF.

Measured by frequency, this clonotype is medium-sized. The chain employs TRBV7-6 and TRBJ2-5. Germline loops: CDR1 SGHVS, CDR2 FNYEAQ. The CDR3 runs 14 residues. This CDR3 is CASSLDPLKETQYF.